The 12 T cell receptor beta chains reported below all come from one sample, sequenced in a study of T cells in Graves' hyperthyroidism and ophthalmopathy (dated by TCRdb to between 2018 and 2021). Libraries were made using multiplex PCR. Sequencing used an Illumina HiSeq 2000. The TCR beta CDR3 regions were amplified from RNA transcripts. For the first round of RT-PCR on the TCR CDR3, the HTBI primer set was used together with the Qiagen OneStep RT-PCR kit. TCRdb redid the processing of the public reads, applying fastp at Q25 and MiXCR, and retained in-frame beta chains. CDR3 protein duplicates are merged, each entry listing the most common genes and DNA. This sample comprises 450,000 to 600,000 distinct CDR3 sequences, around 20% of them detected only once. Approximately 50% of the sample rests with the top ten. Material: blood. The receptors derive from a man in his forties with Graves' ophthalmopathy.

V usage is TRBV12-3 or TRBV12-4 and J usage is TRBJ2-6; D ambiguous. This CDR3 contains 15 residues. Trimming cost V 3 bases and J 1 base, with 7 bases left between them. CDR3: CASSFWGSGANVLTF. CDR3 in DNA: TGTGCCAGCAGTTTTTGGGGTTCTGGGGCCAACGTCCTGACTTTC.

This clonotype was detected many times. The J gene is TRBJ2-5, the V gene TRBV7-9; possible D gene TRBD1, 6 bases. Germline CDR1 and CDR2: SEHNR and FQNEAQ (reference sequence). The CDR3 extends over 15 amino acids. V was pared by 4 bases and J by 2 bases, with 14 bases between. The CDR3 loop is CASSSGQIIQETQYF. The DNA of the CDR3 is TGTGCCAGCAGCTCCGGACAGATAATTCAAGAGACCCAGTACTTC.

This clonotype has just a few counts. The genes are TRBV6-2 or TRBV6-3 and TRBJ1-4; D remains ambiguous. V lost 6 bases to trimming and J lost 0 bases, with 8 bases between them. Germline CDR1 is MNHEY and CDR2 is SVGEGT. This CDR3 has 14 residues. CDR3 region: CASRRLPTNEKLFF. CDR3 bases: TGTGCCAGCAGACGACTACCAACTAATGAAAAACTGTTTTTT.

The genes are TRBV16 and TRBJ1-5; D gene unclear. The CDR3 has 15 amino acids. Between the trimmed V and J ends, which lost 5 bases and 4 bases, there was a span of 15 bases. CDR1 is KGHSY and CDR2 is FQNENV in the germline V gene. As DNA, the CDR3 is TGTGCCAGCAGCTCACGGCGGGGTACGAATCAGCCCCAGCATTTT. This sequence encodes CASSSRRGTNQPQHF.

In its sample, this clonotype was seen a few times. The chain carries TRBV7-2 and TRBJ2-7; D may correspond to TRBD1 or TRBD2 (7 bases each). This CDR3 is 14 amino acids long. Trimming took off 2 bases at V and 7 bases at J, with 15 bases between the two ends. The germline CDR1 and CDR2 sequences are SGHTA and FQGNSA. This chain's CDR3 is CASSLQGGGVEQYF. CDR3 in DNA: TGTGCCAGCAGCTTACAGGGAGGGGGCGTGGAGCAGTACTTC.

The rearrangement links TRBV20-1 to TRBJ2-3; D remains ambiguous. CDR1 is DFQATT and CDR2 is SNEGSKA in the germline V gene (reference sequence). The length of the CDR3 is 17 residues. Deletions cut 0 bases from V and 3 bases from J, with 19 bases between. The CDR3 loop reads CSARDLLGSGRTDTQYF. The CDR3 DNA reads as TGCAGTGCTAGAGATCTTCTAGGCTCCGGTAGAACAGATACGCAGTATTTT.

This clonotype has a handful of counts. The chain carries TRBV5-1 and TRBJ2-5; perhaps D is TRBD1 or TRBD2 (6 bases each). The V gene lost 0 bases and the J gene lost 5 bases, with 14 bases spanning the gap. This CDR3 has 15 amino acids. The germline V gene has CDR1 SGHRS and CDR2 YFSETQ. DNA for the CDR3: TGCGCCAGCAGCTTGGTAGCGGACAGCCGGGAGACCCAGTACTTC. This sequence encodes CASSLVADSRETQYF.

The rearrangement uses TRBV2 and TRBJ2-7; TRBD2 agrees at 10 bases. Germline values: CDR1 SNHLY, CDR2 FYNNEI. The CDR3 covers 12 residues. DNA of the CDR3: TGTGGAGTTAGGACTAGCGGTTACGAGCAGTACTTC. It is translated as CGVRTSGYEQYF.

This clonotype was detected many times. The V call is TRBV7-2, the J call TRBJ2-4; a weak D match, TRBD2 (5 bases). CDR3 length: 18 amino acids. V was trimmed by 5 bases and J by 0 bases, leaving 20 bases between them. CDR1 and CDR2 from the germline V gene are SGHTA and FQGNSA. The CDR3 spells CASSPSRLREQAKNIQYF. Written as DNA, the CDR3 is TGTGCCAGCAGCCCGTCACGACTCCGGGAACAAGCCAAAAACATTCAGTACTTC.

The sample holds many counts of this clonotype. This chain links TRBV7-2 with TRBJ1-1; 10 bases agree with TRBD1. The CDR3 extends over 13 amino acids. The trim removed 5 bases at V and 7 bases at J, leaving 4 bases unmatched. The germline V gene encodes CDR1 SGHTA and CDR2 FQGNSA. CDR3 in DNA: TGTGCCAGCAGCCTCGACAGGGGGCATGAAGCTTTCTTT. Its translation: CASSLDRGHEAFF.

This clonotype was counted a few times. The V call is TRBV7-9, the J call TRBJ2-5; TRBD2 aligns across 10 bases. Per germline, CDR1 SEHNR and CDR2 FQNEAQ (reference sequence). The junction had 11 bases not matched to a gene; V was cut back by 5 bases and J by 5 bases. CDR3 size: 16 residues. In nucleotides, the CDR3 is TGTGCCAGCAGCGATCCTCCGGGACTAGCGTCGGAGACCCAGTACTTC. Its protein product is CASSDPPGLASETQYF.

Ten or more counts support this clonotype. The genes are TRBV3-1 and TRBJ2-7, with D uncertain. CDR3 length equals 15 residues. Germline V gene lookup returns CDR1 LGHDT and CDR2 YNNKEL (reference sequence). V lost 1 base to trimming and J lost 3 bases, with 13 bases between them. The CDR3, as DNA: TGTGCCAGCAGCCAAGTCGACTCTCACGGCTACGAGCAGTACTTC. This gives the protein CASSQVDSHGYEQYF.